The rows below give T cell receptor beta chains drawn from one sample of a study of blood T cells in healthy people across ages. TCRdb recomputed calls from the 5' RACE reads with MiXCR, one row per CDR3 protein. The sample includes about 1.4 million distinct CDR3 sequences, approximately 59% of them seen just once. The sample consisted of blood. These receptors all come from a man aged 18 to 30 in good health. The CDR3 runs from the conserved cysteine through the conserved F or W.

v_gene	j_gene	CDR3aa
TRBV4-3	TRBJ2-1	CASSQGIAGGRSNNEQFF
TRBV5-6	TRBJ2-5	CASCPVGQETQYF
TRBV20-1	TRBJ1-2	CSASRFNYGYTF
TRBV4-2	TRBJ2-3	CASSQESSGLSTDTQYF
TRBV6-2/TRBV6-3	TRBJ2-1	CASSYSGKSSYNEQFF
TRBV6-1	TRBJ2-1	CASSTQEGDNEQFF
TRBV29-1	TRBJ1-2	CSVEETDLPTYGYTF
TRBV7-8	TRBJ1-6	CASSSPIHPGRSPLHF
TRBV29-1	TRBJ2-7	CSVQTGQSRAEQYF
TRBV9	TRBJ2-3	CASSVEGITDTQYF
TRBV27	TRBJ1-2	CASSATLWGGYTF
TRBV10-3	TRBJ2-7	CAISASLGSYEQYF
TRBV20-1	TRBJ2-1	CSAFRESSYNEQFF
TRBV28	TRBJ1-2	CASLPPDRGLSPGRGYTF
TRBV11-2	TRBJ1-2	CASSLLSRARSYGYTF
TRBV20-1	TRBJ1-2	CSARDQYRLYGYTF
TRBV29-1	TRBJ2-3	CSVDRGRRTDTQYF
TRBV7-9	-	CASSPEGAGFSTYEQYF
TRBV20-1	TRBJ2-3	CSAQRTGWDTQYF
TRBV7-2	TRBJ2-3	CASSLGGLAGVSDTQYF
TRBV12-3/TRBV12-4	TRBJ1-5	CASSPERGRDQPQHF
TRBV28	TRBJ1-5	CASSLYINSVTGSFGQPQHF
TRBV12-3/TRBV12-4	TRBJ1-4	CASSSRSNEKLFF
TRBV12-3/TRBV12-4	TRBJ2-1	CASTQTGVWQFF
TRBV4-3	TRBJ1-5	CASSQDPRGNQPQHF
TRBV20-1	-	CSARDWLAGGYEQYF
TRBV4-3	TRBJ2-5	CASSQDARTQETQYF
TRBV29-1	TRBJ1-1	CSVEDLLAAFF